This entry lists 8 T cell receptor beta chains sequenced from one sample in a study of Graves' ophthalmopathy and Graves' hyperthyroidism. CDR3 regions of TCR beta were amplified from RNA transcripts. A first-round RT-PCR used HTBI primers, followed by a second-round multiplex PCR. TCRdb fed the multiplex PCR reads into MiXCR, producing one record per CDR3 protein. The sample yields roughly 410,000 distinct CDR3 sequences, 15% seen once. Sequenced input: peripheral blood. All receptors derive from a woman aged 18-29 years with stable Graves' hyperthyroidism.

CDR3 nucleotide sequence: TGTGCCAGCAGCCCCAGGGCAGCGGGGGGGCCGGTGAACATTCAGTACTTC. Translation: CASSPRAAGGPVNIQYF. The chain recombines TRBV7-6 with TRBJ2-4, with 10 positions matching TRBD2. The V gene end was trimmed by 5 bases and the J gene end by 7 bases; junction bases not matched to a gene: 14. The CDR3 has 17 amino acids. The V gene's germline CDR1 is SGHVS and CDR2 FNYEAQ.

This clonotype has a count of ten or more. This chain's CDR3 is CASSRDRPANYGYTF. CDR3 nucleotides: TGTGCCAGCAGTCGGGACAGGCCTGCTAACTATGGCTACACCTTC. The chain carries TRBV2 and TRBJ1-2, with TRBD1 matching over 8 bases. The length of the CDR3 is 15 residues. V shed 5 bases, J shed 0 bases, and the junction held 5 bases outside the gene matches. The germline CDR1 and CDR2 sequences are SNHLY and FYNNEI.

This clonotype was recorded many times. V gene TRBV5-5 combines with J gene TRBJ1-1, with D uncertain. V lost 1 base and J lost 7, with 5 bases in between. CDR3 length: 11 amino acids. The germline CDR1 and CDR2 sequences are SGHKS and YYEKEE (reference sequence). The CDR3 nucleotides are TGTGCCAGCAGCTTGAACGGTGAAGCTTTCTTT. Amino acids: CASSLNGEAFF.

This clonotype was recorded at least ten times. The CDR3 protein is CASTTRTVETQYF. The CDR3 DNA reads TGTGCCAGCACCACCAGGACAGTGGAGACCCAGTACTTC. V is TRBV12-3 or TRBV12-4 and J is TRBJ2-5, with D tentatively TRBD1 (6 bases). Trimming cost V 7 bases and J 5 bases, with 14 bases left between them. The length of the CDR3 is 13 residues.

Ten or more counts support this clonotype. The chain recombines TRBV6-1 with TRBJ2-4, with 7 positions matching TRBD1. V dropped 4 bases and J dropped 0; count of bases not matched to a gene: 3. This CDR3 comprises 15 residues. In germline, CDR1 is MNHNS, CDR2 SASEGT. The CDR3 here is CASSVRDRAKNIQYF. CDR3 in DNA: TGTGCCAGCAGTGTCCGGGACAGAGCCAAAAACATTCAGTACTTC.

In its sample, this clonotype was seen once. The rearrangement joins TRBV6-1 to TRBJ2-7; 7 nucleotides match TRBD1. Germline V lookup: CDR1 MNHNS, CDR2 SASEGT. V gave up 3 bases and J gave up 0 bases; unmatched junction bases: 5. The CDR3 runs 15 residues. As DNA, the CDR3 is TGTGCCAGCAGTGACGGGGACAGCTCCTCCTACGAGCAGTACTTC. It codes for CASSDGDSSSYEQYF.

This clonotype came up a few times. The J gene is TRBJ2-7, the V gene TRBV6-5, with a tentative D call TRBD1 (6 bases). Germline values: CDR1 MNHEY, CDR2 SVGAGI. The CDR3 covers 16 residues. V was shortened by 2 bases and J by 5 bases, with 19 bases between the two germline ends. CDR3: CASSYPSRSRGDEQYF. CDR3 coding DNA: TGTGCCAGCAGTTACCCAAGTCGGTCCAGGGGAGACGAGCAGTACTTC.

This clonotype was seen many times. V is TRBV12-3 or TRBV12-4 and J is TRBJ2-7; TRBD1 aligns across 8 bases. This CDR3 is built from 13 residues. V shed 6 bases and J 3 bases; nucleotides not matched to a gene: 4. The CDR3 DNA reads TGTGCCAGCAGGGGACAGGCCAACTACGAGCAGTACTTC. It translates to CASRGQANYEQYF.